Described below is a single T cell receptor (beta chain) sequence and its context. Blood sampling took place at baseline, cycle 4 day 1, and cycle 7 day 1. This specimen comes from a study of OX40 agonist ivuxolimab in advanced cancers. Looking at the study overall: Averaging roughly 60 years in age, with a range of about 23 to 79, the cohort was 80% to 90% male.

TCRdb's copy holds only in-frame clones and misses some; the assay was immunoSEQ multiplex PCR. This table has around 76,000 clones, around 80% appearing once. The CDR3 sequence is 12 residues long. Unmatched junction bases numbered 2, after V lost 1 base and J lost 11 bases. The germline CDR1 and CDR2 sequences are GTSNPN and SVGIG (reference sequence). The input for sequencing was CD4+ or CD8+ T cells sorted from blood, taken in a trial of the OX40 agonist ivuxolimab. The receptor's source is an adult with an advanced solid tumor such as melanoma, head and neck, liver or kidney cancer. V and J are TRBV30 and TRBJ1-1; 12 nucleotides line up with TRBD1. The CDR3: CAWSEGQGAAFF. CDR3 DNA: TGTGCCTGGAGTGAGGGACAGGGGGCCGCTTTCTTT.